Detailed here is one TCR beta chain. The data stem from a study of OX40 agonist ivuxolimab in advanced cancers. On the study more broadly: Dose-escalation subjects each had hepatocellular carcinoma, melanoma, renal cell or head and neck cancer.

The CDR3 contains 13 residues. V dropped 0 bases and J dropped 5 bases, with 7 bases sitting between them. The germline gives CDR1 KGHSH, CDR2 LQKENI. TCRdb keeps only in-frame clones here, not all; method: immunoSEQ multiplex PCR. There are approximately 82,000 clones in the sample; just under 85% occur only once, and around 25% lies in the top ten. The sequence derives from an adult with an advanced solid tumor such as melanoma, head and neck, liver or kidney cancer. The rearrangement links TRBV18 to TRBJ1-2; the D is unclear. Sequenced material: CD4+ or CD8+ T cells sorted from blood, taken in a trial of the OX40 agonist ivuxolimab. This chain's CDR3 is CASSPPSGYGYTF. In nucleotides, the CDR3 is TGTGCCAGCTCACCACCGTCCGGGTATGGCTACACCTTC.